One T cell receptor (beta chain) is described in this entry. The sample originates from a study of shared clonotypes between healthy human individuals. Turning to the study itself: Per donor, three plates held CD4 naive cells, three held CD4 memory, two held CD8 naive and one held CD8 memory.

The CDR3 length is 17 residues. The ends lost 4 bases at V and 1 base at J; junction bases unmatched: 8. CDR1 SGHTS and CDR2 YDEGEE come from the germline V gene. CD4+ cells were split into CD45RA+ naive and CD45RA-negative memory subsets. Sequenced by immunoSEQ multiplex PCR; TCRdb stores in-frame clones only, minus some. Of more than 2 million clones listed, 85% to 95% are singletons. This TCR was sampled from a man younger than 30 in good health. Sequenced input: naive CD4+ T cells sorted from blood. Subset described: CD45RA+ positively selected. This chain uses TRBV5-8 with TRBJ2-4, with 10 bases that match TRBD1. The CDR3 DNA reads as TGTGCCAGCAGCCCCCGGTTGGGACAGGGGGCCAAAAACATTCAGTACTTC. Translating gives CASSPRLGQGAKNIQYF.